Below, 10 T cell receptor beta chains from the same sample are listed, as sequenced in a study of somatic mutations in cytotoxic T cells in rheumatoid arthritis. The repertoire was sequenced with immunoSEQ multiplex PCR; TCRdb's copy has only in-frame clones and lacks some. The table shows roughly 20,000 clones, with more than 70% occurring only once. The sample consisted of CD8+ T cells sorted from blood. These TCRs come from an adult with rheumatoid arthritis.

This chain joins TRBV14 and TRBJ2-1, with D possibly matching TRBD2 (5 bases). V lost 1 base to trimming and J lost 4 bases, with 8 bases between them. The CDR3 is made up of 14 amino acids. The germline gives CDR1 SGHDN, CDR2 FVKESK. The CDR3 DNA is TGTGCCAGCAGCCAAGCAGGACTTTACAATGAGCAGTTCTTC. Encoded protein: CASSQAGLYNEQFF.

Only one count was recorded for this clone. The CDR3 sequence: CASSAGLAGPNTGELFF. CDR3 nucleotide sequence: TGTGCCAGCAGCGCGGGACTAGCGGGGCCCAACACCGGGGAGCTGTTTTTT. The rearrangement uses TRBV7-9 and TRBJ2-2; 13 bases agree with TRBD2. The CDR3 spans 17 residues. The ends lost 5 bases at V and 2 bases at J; junction bases unmatched: 5. From germline, CDR1 is SEHNR and CDR2 FQNEAQ (reference sequence).

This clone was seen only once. The CDR3 DNA sequence: TGTGCCACCAGCCCTCTAAAACTAGTTCCAGAGGATACGCAGTATTTT. Protein product: CATSPLKLVPEDTQYF. V is TRBV15 and J is TRBJ2-3, with a tentative D call TRBD2 (5 bases). Trimming removed 5 bases at V and 6 bases at J, with 21 bases between. Germline V gene lookup returns CDR1 LNHNV and CDR2 YYDKDF (reference sequence). The length of the CDR3 is 16 residues.

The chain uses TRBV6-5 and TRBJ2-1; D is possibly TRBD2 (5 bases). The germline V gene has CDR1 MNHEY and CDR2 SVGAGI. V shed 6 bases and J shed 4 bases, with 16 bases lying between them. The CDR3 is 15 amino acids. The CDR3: CASSNQRKTYNEQFF. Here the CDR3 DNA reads TGTGCCAGCAGCAATCAGCGGAAGACGTACAATGAGCAGTTCTTC.

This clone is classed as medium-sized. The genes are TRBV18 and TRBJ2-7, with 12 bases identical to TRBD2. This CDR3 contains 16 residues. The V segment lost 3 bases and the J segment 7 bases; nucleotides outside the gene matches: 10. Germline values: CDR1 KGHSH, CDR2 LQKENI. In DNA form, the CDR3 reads TGTGCCAGCTCACCCATACTAGCGGGAGGAACGCCGGAGCAGTACTTC. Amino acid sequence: CASSPILAGGTPEQYF.

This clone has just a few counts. CDR3 sequence: CASSIFADEQFF. Written as DNA, the CDR3 is TGTGCCAGTAGTATATTCGCGGATGAGCAGTTCTTC. The gene calls are TRBV19 and TRBJ2-1, with unresolved D. From germline, CDR1 is LNHDA and CDR2 SQIVND (reference sequence). The germline V and J ends were trimmed by 2 bases and 8 bases, with 7 bases remaining between them. This CDR3 is built from 12 residues.

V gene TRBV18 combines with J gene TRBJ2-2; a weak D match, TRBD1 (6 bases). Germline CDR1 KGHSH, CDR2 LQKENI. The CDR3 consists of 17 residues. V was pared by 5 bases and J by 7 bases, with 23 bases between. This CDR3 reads CASSSSRYRVTSGELFF. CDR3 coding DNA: TGTGCCAGCTCATCCTCGCGATACAGGGTGACGAGCGGGGAGCTGTTTTTT.

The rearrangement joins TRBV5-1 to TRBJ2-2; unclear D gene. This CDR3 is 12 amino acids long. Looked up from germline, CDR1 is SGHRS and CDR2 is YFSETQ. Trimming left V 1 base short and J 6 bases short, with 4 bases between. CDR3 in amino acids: CASSLTSGELFF. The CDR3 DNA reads TGCGCCAGCAGCTTGACTTCCGGGGAGCTGTTTTTT.

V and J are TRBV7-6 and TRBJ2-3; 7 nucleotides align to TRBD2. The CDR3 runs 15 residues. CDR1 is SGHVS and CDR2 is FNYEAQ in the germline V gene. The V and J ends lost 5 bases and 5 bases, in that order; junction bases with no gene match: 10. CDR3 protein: CASSMTSWPKDTQYF. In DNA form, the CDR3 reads TGTGCCAGCAGCATGACTAGCTGGCCCAAAGATACGCAGTATTTT.

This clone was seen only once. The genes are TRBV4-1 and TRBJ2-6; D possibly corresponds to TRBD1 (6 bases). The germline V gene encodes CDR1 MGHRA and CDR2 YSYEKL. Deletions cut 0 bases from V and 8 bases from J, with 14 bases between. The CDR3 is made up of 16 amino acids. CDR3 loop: CASSQEGRGSSNVLTF. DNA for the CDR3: TGCGCCAGCAGCCAAGAAGGCAGGGGAAGTTCCAACGTCCTGACTTTC.